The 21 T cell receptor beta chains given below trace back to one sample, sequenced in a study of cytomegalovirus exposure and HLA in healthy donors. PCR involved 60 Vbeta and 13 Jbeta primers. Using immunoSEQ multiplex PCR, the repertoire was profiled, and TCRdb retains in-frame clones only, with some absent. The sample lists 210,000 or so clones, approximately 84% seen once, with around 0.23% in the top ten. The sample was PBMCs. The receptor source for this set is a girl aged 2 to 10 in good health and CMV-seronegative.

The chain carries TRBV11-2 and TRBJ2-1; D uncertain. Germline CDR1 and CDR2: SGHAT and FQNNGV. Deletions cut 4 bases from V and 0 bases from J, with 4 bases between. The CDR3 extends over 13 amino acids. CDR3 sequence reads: CASSSSSYNEQFF. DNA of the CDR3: TGTGCCAGCAGCTCTAGCTCCTACAATGAGCAGTTCTTC.

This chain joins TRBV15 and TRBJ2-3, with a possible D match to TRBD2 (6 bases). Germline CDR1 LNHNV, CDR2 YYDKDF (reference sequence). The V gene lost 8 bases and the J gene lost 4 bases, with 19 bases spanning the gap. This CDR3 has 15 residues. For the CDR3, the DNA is TGTGCCACCTCCACAAGGACTACCCTCGCAGATACGCAGTATTTT. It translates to CATSTRTTLADTQYF.

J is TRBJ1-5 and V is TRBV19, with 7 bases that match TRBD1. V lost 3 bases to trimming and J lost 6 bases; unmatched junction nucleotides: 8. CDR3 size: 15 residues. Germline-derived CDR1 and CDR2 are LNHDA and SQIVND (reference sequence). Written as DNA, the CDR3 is TGTGCCAGTAGTATGGGGCAGGGGGGCGGTCAGCCCCAGCATTTT. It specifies CASSMGQGGGQPQHF. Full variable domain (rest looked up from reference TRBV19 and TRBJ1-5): DGGITQSPKYLFRKEGQNVTLSCEQNLNHDAMYWYRQDPGQGLRLIYYSQIVNDFQKGDIAEGYSVSREKKESFPLTVTSAQKNPTAFYLCASSMGQGGGQPQHFGDGTRLSIL.

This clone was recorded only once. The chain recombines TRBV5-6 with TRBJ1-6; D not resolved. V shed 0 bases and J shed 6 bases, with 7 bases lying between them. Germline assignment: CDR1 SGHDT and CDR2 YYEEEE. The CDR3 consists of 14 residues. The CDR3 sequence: CASSLVRGNSPLHF. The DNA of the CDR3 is TGTGCCAGCAGCTTGGTACGGGGTAATTCACCCCTCCACTTT.

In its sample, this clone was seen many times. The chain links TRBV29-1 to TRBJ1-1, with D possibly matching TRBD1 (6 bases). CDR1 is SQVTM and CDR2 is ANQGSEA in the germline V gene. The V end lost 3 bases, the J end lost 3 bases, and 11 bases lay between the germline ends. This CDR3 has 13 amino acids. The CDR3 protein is CSVDPGVDTEAFF. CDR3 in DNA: TGCAGCGTTGACCCAGGGGTGGACACTGAAGCTTTCTTT.

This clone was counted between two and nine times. For the CDR3, the DNA is TGCGCCAGCAGCCAAGATGGACAGGCTGGAACTGAAGCTTTCTTT. This translates into CASSQDGQAGTEAFF. The chain couples TRBV4-1 to TRBJ1-1, with 7 bases matching TRBD1. The CDR3 covers 15 residues. CDR1 MGHRA and CDR2 YSYEKL come from the germline V gene. Trimming removed 0 bases from V and 5 bases from J; junction bases left unmatched: 6.

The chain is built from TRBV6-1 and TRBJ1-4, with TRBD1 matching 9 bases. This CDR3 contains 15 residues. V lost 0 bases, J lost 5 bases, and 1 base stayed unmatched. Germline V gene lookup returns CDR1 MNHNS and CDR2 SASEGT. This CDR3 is CASSEAGTGNEKLFF. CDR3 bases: TGTGCCAGCAGTGAAGCAGGGACAGGGAATGAAAAACTGTTTTTT.

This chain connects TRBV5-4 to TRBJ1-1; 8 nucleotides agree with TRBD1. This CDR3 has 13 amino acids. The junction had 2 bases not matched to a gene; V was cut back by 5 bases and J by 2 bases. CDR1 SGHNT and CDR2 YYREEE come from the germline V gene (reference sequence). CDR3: CASRGQENTEAFF. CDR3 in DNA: TGTGCCAGCAGGGGACAGGAAAACACTGAAGCTTTCTTT.

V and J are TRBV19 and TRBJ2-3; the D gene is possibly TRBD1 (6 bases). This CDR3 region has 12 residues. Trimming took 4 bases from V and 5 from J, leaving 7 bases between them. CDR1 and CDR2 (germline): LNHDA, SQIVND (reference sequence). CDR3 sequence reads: CASSTRGDTQYF. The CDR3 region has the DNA TGTGCCAGTAGTACCAGGGGAGATACGCAGTATTTT.

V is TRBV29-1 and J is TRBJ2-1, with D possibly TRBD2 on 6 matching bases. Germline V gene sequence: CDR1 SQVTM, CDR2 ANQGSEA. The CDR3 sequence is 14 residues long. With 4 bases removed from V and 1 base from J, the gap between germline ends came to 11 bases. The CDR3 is CSVGGGGSYNEQFF. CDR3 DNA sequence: TGCAGCGTTGGGGGCGGAGGGTCCTACAATGAGCAGTTCTTC.

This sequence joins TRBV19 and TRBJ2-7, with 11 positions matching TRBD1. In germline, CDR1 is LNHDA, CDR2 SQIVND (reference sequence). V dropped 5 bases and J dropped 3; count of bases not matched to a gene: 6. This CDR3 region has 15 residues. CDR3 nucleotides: TGTGCCAGTAGTCGCCTGGGACAGGGGGTCTACGAGCAGTACTTC. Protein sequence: CASSRLGQGVYEQYF.

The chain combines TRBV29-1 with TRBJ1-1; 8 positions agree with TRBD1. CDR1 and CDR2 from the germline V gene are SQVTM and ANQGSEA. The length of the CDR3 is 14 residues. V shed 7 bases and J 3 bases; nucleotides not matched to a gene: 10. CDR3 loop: CSATRGRADTEAFF. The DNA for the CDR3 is TGCAGCGCTACCAGGGGGCGAGCGGACACTGAAGCTTTCTTT.

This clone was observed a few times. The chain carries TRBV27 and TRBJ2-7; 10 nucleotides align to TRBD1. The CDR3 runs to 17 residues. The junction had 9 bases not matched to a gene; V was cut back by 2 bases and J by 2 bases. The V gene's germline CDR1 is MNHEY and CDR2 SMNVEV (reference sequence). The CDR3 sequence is CASSLVYSGTGAYEQYF. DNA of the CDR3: TGTGCCAGCAGTTTAGTGTACTCCGGGACAGGGGCCTACGAGCAGTACTTC.

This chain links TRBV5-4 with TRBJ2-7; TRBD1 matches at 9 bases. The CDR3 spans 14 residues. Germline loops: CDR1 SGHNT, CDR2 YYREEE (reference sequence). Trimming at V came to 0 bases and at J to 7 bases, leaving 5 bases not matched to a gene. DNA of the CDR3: TGTGCCAGCAGCTTGGACAGGGGGCTGAGGGAGCAGTACTTC. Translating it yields CASSLDRGLREQYF.

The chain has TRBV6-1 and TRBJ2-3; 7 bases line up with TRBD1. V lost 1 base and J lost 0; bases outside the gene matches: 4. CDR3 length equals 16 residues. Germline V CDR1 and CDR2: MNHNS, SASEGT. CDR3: CASSEGTGRSTDTQYF. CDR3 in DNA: TGTGCCAGCAGTGAAGGGACAGGTCGAAGCACAGATACGCAGTATTTT.

The CDR3 loop reads CASSLGFMNTEAFF. Here the CDR3 DNA reads TGCGCCAGCAGCTTGGGTTTCATGAACACTGAAGCTTTCTTT. The chain has TRBV5-1 and TRBJ1-1, with D unclear. Germline-derived CDR1 and CDR2 are SGHRS and YFSETQ. The CDR3 covers 14 residues. V lost 0 bases to trimming and J lost 0 bases, with 6 bases between them.

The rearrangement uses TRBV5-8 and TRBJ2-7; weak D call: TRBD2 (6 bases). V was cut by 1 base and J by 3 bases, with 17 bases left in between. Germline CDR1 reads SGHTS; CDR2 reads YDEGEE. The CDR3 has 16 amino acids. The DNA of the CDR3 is TGTGCCAGCAGCTTGTTTCGGGGGTATTCGGGCTACGAGCAGTACTTC. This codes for CASSLFRGYSGYEQYF.

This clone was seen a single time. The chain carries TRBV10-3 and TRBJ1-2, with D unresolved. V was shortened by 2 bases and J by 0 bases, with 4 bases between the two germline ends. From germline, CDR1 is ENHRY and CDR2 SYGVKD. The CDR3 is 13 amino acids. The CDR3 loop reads CAISETANYGYTF. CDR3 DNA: TGTGCCATCAGTGAGACAGCTAACTATGGCTACACCTTC.

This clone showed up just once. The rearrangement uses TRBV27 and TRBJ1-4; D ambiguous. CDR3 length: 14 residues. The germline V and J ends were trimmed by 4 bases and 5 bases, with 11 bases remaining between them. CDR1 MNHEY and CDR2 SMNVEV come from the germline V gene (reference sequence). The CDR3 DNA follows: TGTGCCAGCAGTTCGGGAGTTGAAAATGAAAAACTGTTTTTT. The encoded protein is CASSSGVENEKLFF.

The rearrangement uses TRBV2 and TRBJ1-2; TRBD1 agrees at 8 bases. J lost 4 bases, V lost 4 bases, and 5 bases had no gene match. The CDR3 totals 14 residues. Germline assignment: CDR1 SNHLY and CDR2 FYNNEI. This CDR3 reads CASSVGQGTYGYTF. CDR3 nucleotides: TGTGCCAGCAGTGTTGGACAGGGAACCTATGGCTACACCTTC.

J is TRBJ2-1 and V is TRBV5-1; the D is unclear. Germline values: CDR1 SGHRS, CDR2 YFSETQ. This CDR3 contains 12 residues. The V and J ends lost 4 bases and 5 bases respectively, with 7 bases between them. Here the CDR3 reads CASSLRDNEQFF. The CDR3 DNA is TGCGCCAGCAGCCTCCGGGACAATGAGCAGTTCTTC.